These 32 T cell receptor beta chains were all obtained from the same sample, sequenced in a study of blood T cell repertoires in COVID-19. TCRdb's table, derived via immunoSEQ multiplex PCR, lists solely in-frame clones and lacks some. The sample shows 90,000 to 120,000 clones, about 90% of them seen only once. Sequencing was performed on peripheral blood. These TCRs come from a woman in her 30s with acute or convalescent COVID-19.

The chain links TRBV5-4 to TRBJ2-7; the match to TRBD2 covers 8 bases. The V gene end was trimmed by 4 bases and the J gene end by 4 bases; junction bases not matched to a gene: 13. Germline CDR1 reads SGHNT; CDR2 reads YYREEE (reference sequence). This CDR3 has 16 amino acids. CDR3 protein: CASSRPATSAGYEQYF. In DNA form, the CDR3 reads TGTGCCAGCAGCCGTCCGGCGACTAGCGCAGGTTACGAGCAGTACTTC. The full variable domain, with the rest looked up from reference TRBV5-4 and TRBJ2-7, is ETGVTQSPTHLIKTRGQQVTLRCSSQSGHNTVSWYQQALGQGPQFIFQYYREEENGRGNFPPRFSGLQFPNYSSELNVNALELDDSALYLCASSRPATSAGYEQYFGPGTRLTVT.

A word on this clone: Its ends do not fully match the called genes, so a read error is possible. J is TRBJ2-2 and V is TRBV7-7; the D is unclear. Germline values: CDR1 SSHAT, CDR2 FNYEAQ (reference sequence). The CDR3 has 13 amino acids. The CDR3 reads CASSLESGGELFF. The CDR3 DNA is TGTGCTAGCAGCTTAGAATCGGGCGGGGAGCTGTTTTTT.

The chain employs TRBV4-1 and TRBJ1-1; TRBD1 agrees at 8 bases. J was trimmed by 5 bases and V by 2 bases; bases with no gene match: 4. There are 14 residues in the CDR3. In germline, CDR1 is MGHRA, CDR2 YSYEKL. The CDR3 nucleotides read TGCGCCAGCAGCCAACAGACAGGGGAGACTGAAGCTTTCTTT. Translating it yields CASSQQTGETEAFF.

The V gene is TRBV7-2, the J gene TRBJ1-5, with TRBD1 as a possible D gene (6 bases). The CDR3 has 14 amino acids. Germline CDR1 SGHTA, CDR2 FQGNSA. Trimming took off 5 bases at V and 2 bases at J, with 10 bases between the two ends. The CDR3 sequence is CASSGGQRNQPQHF. CDR3 DNA: TGTGCCAGCAGCGGAGGACAGCGCAATCAGCCCCAGCATTTT. The variable domain in full, with the rest retrieved from reference TRBV7-2 and TRBJ1-5, is GAGVSQSPSNKVTEKGKDVELRCDPISGHTALYWYRQSLGQGLEFLIYFQGNSAPDKSGLPSDRFSAERTGGSVSTLTIQRTQQEDSAVYLCASSGGQRNQPQHFGDGTRLSIL.

This clone was picked up one time. The chain has TRBV27 and TRBJ2-3; the D is unclear. The V gene lost 5 bases and the J gene lost 2 bases, with 8 bases spanning the gap. The germline V gene has CDR1 MNHEY and CDR2 SMNVEV (reference sequence). This CDR3 has 13 residues. CDR3 region: CASSPPNTDTQYF. CDR3 coding DNA: TGTGCCAGCAGTCCCCCCAACACAGATACGCAGTATTTT.

The chain combines TRBV19 with TRBJ2-2, with a tentative D call TRBD2 (6 bases). Germline V gene lookup returns CDR1 LNHDA and CDR2 SQIVND (reference sequence). The CDR3 runs 18 residues. Trimming took 0 bases from V and 6 from J, leaving 20 bases between them. CDR3 coding DNA: TGTGCCAGTAGTATAGATTGGGAGCGAGGATGGGAGGCCGGGGAGCTGTTTTTT. This codes for CASSIDWERGWEAGELFF.

The chain has TRBV20-1 and TRBJ2-7; weak D call: TRBD1 (6 bases). CDR3 length: 11 amino acids. The germline gives CDR1 DFQATT, CDR2 SNEGSKA (reference sequence). V was shortened by 5 bases and J by 5 bases, with 10 bases between the two germline ends. For the CDR3, the DNA is TGCAGTGCTTTCAGGGGACACGAGCAGTACTTC. Amino acids: CSAFRGHEQYF.

The chain is built from TRBV28 and TRBJ1-1; tentative D call: TRBD1 (5 bases). The CDR3 extends over 16 amino acids. Trimming shortened V by 7 bases and J by 6 bases, and 24 bases separated the two germline ends. Germline CDR1 MDHEN, CDR2 SYDVKM. The CDR3 loop is CASTKWGGMGKPEAFF. As DNA, the CDR3 is TGTGCCAGCACCAAGTGGGGGGGGATGGGCAAGCCTGAAGCTTTCTTT.

The V gene is TRBV7-2, the J gene TRBJ2-1; unclear D gene. The germline V and J ends were trimmed by 1 base and 4 bases, with 8 bases remaining between them. The CDR3 contains 14 residues. Looked up from germline, CDR1 is SGHTA and CDR2 is FQGNSA. The CDR3 here is CASSLGLDYNEQFF. The CDR3 region has the DNA TGTGCCAGCAGCTTAGGACTCGATTACAATGAGCAGTTCTTC.

The chain has TRBV28 and TRBJ2-7; D perhaps matches TRBD2 (5 bases). CDR3 length: 16 residues. Trimming left V 4 bases short and J 0 bases short, with 16 bases between. The germline gives CDR1 MDHEN, CDR2 SYDVKM. Written as DNA, the CDR3 is TGTGCCAGCAGTTATCCTCAGCGGTACCTCTCCTACGAGCAGTACTTC. Translated: CASSYPQRYLSYEQYF.

The V gene is TRBV28, the J gene TRBJ1-4, with 10 positions matching TRBD1. The CDR3 sequence is 17 residues long. J lost 8 bases, V lost 4 bases, and 13 bases had no gene match. CDR1 and CDR2 from the germline V gene are MDHEN and SYDVKM. CDR3 residues: CASSSTLRDRGLEKLFF. CDR3 nucleotides: TGTGCCAGCAGTTCAACCCTCCGGGACAGGGGCCTGGAAAAACTGTTTTTT.

J is TRBJ2-1 and V is TRBV7-2; 7 nucleotides line up with TRBD2. Germline assignment: CDR1 SGHTA and CDR2 FQGNSA. The CDR3 is made up of 15 amino acids. V lost 5 bases, J lost 8 bases, and 12 bases stayed unmatched. CDR3 amino acids: CASSPWAGDPHEQFF. In DNA form, the CDR3 reads TGTGCCAGCAGCCCCTGGGCGGGAGACCCCCATGAGCAGTTCTTC.

This clone was seen just once. The chain has TRBV28 and TRBJ1-5; 7 positions agree with TRBD1. Germline CDR1 and CDR2: MDHEN and SYDVKM. With 6 bases clipped from V and 7 bases from J, the junction kept 9 bases outside the gene matches. This CDR3 has 14 amino acids. DNA for the CDR3: TGTGCCAGCAGCATCTACAGGGGAGGCCAGCCCCAGCATTTT. Amino acids: CASSIYRGGQPQHF.

This sequence joins TRBV5-1 and TRBJ2-7, with 7 bases lining up with TRBD1. CDR1 SGHRS and CDR2 YFSETQ come from the germline V gene. CDR3 length: 15 residues. V lost 5 bases and J lost 0; bases outside the gene matches: 8. CDR3 coding DNA: TGCGCCAGCAGAGACTTCCGGGACAGCTCCTACGAGCAGTACTTC. Translation gives CASRDFRDSSYEQYF. The entire variable domain, with the rest obtained from reference TRBV5-1 and TRBJ2-7, is as follows: KAGVTQTPRYLIKTRGQQVTLSCSPISGHRSVSWYQQTPGQGLQFLFEYFSETQRNKGNFPGRFSGRQFSNSRSEMNVSTLELGDSALYLCASRDFRDSSYEQYFGPGTRLTVT.

This clone was seen just once. The rearrangement joins TRBV7-9 to TRBJ2-7; tentative D call: TRBD1 (5 bases). Germline CDR1 SEHNR, CDR2 FQNEAQ (reference sequence). The V end lost 1 base, the J end lost 6 bases, and 10 bases lay between the germline ends. This CDR3 is 13 amino acids long. CDR3 coding DNA: TGTGCCAGCAGCTTAGAAGGGGTTGGCGAGCAGTACTTC. Translating it yields CASSLEGVGEQYF.

The chain recombines TRBV29-1 with TRBJ1-1; D call uncertain. Germline CDR1 and CDR2: SQVTM and ANQGSEA. V lost 1 base to trimming and J lost 4 bases, with 13 bases between them. The CDR3 totals 14 residues. The DNA of the CDR3 is TGCAGCGTTGAAGTAGGCGGGTGGGGCACTGAAGCTTTCTTT. This gives the protein CSVEVGGWGTEAFF.

The chain combines TRBV6-1 with TRBJ2-7; TRBD2 agrees at 9 bases. This CDR3 region has 15 residues. The V gene's germline CDR1 is MNHNS and CDR2 SASEGT. Unmatched junction bases numbered 5, after V lost 3 bases and J lost 2 bases. The DNA for the CDR3 is TGTGCCAGCAGTGACCTGACTAGCGGTCCCTACGAGCAGTACTTC. Residues: CASSDLTSGPYEQYF.

V and J are TRBV4-3 and TRBJ2-3; TRBD2 aligns across 8 bases. Per the germline V gene, CDR1 is LGHNA and CDR2 is YSLEER. This CDR3 is 17 amino acids long. V dropped 1 base and J dropped 3; count of bases not matched to a gene: 9. The CDR3 loop reads CASSQGHGGARTDTQYF. The CDR3 DNA sequence: TGCGCCAGCAGCCAAGGTCACGGGGGGGCCCGTACAGATACGCAGTATTTT.

CDR3 nucleotide sequence: TGTGCCAGCAGCGTAGGGAGCGGGGGGGTGGCAGATACGCAGTATTTT. This sequence encodes CASSVGSGGVADTQYF. The gene calls are TRBV9 and TRBJ2-3; 10 bases fit TRBD2. Unmatched junction bases numbered 5, after V lost 0 bases and J lost 4 bases. CDR3 size: 16 residues. Germline values: CDR1 SGDLS, CDR2 YYNGEE. The whole variable domain, remainder taken from reference TRBV9 and TRBJ2-3, is DSGVTQTPKHLITATGQRVTLRCSPRSGDLSVYWYQQSLDQGLQFLIQYYNGEERAKGNILERFSAQQFPDLHSELNLSSLELGDSALYFCASSVGSGGVADTQYFGPGTRLTVL.

This clone has just one count. This chain connects TRBV30 to TRBJ1-2, with D unresolved. V was shortened by 4 bases and J by 4 bases, with 10 bases between the two germline ends. Germline CDR1 is GTSNPN and CDR2 is SVGIG (reference sequence). The CDR3 loop spans 12 amino acids. CDR3 nucleotides: TGTGCCTGGAACATACTATTCTATGGCTACACCTTC. Encoded protein: CAWNILFYGYTF.

The chain uses TRBV28 and TRBJ2-7, with 7 bases that match TRBD2. The CDR3 spans 15 residues. Trimming cost V 8 bases and J 4 bases; bases outside gene matches: 14. CDR1 is MDHEN, CDR2 SYDVKM, per germline. The CDR3 is CASSPGEGFWYEQYF. As DNA, the CDR3 is TGTGCCAGCTCCCCCGGGGAGGGGTTTTGGTACGAGCAGTACTTC.

CDR3 DNA sequence: TGTGCCATTTTAGCGGGGGGATCCTACGAGCAGTACTTC. Its protein is CAILAGGSYEQYF. The genes are TRBV2 and TRBJ2-7; 10 nucleotides line up with TRBD2. Looked up from germline, CDR1 is SNHLY and CDR2 is FYNNEI. The CDR3 covers 13 residues. The J segment lost 1 base and the V segment lost 10 bases, leaving 4 bases of the junction unmatched.

The rearrangement uses TRBV28 and TRBJ1-1; D might be TRBD1 (6 bases). Looked up from germline, CDR1 is MDHEN and CDR2 is SYDVKM. Deletions cut 7 bases from V and 1 base from J, with 13 bases between. There are 14 residues in the CDR3. CDR3: CASTLRQANTEAFF. Written as DNA, the CDR3 is TGTGCCAGCACCCTCCGACAGGCGAACACTGAAGCTTTCTTT.

The genes are TRBV2 and TRBJ1-2; unclear D gene. The CDR3 totals 13 residues. Germline V gene data show CDR1 as SNHLY and CDR2 as FYNNEI. V lost 4 bases and J 0 bases, leaving 6 bases between the germline ends. This CDR3 reads CASSVETNYGYTF. CDR3 nucleotides: TGTGCCAGCAGTGTCGAGACTAACTATGGCTACACCTTC.

The chain carries TRBV27 and TRBJ1-6, with 8 bases that match TRBD1. V was clipped by 3 bases and J by 7 bases; unmatched bases: 8. Per the germline V gene, CDR1 is MNHEY and CDR2 is SMNVEV (reference sequence). The CDR3 is 16 amino acids. This CDR3 is CASSLGTGGRNSPLHF. CDR3 sequence (DNA): TGTGCCAGCAGTTTGGGAACAGGGGGTAGAAATTCACCCCTCCACTTT.

In this sample, this clone turned up once. The rearrangement links TRBV7-3 to TRBJ2-1; D is possibly TRBD2 (6 bases). Germline V CDR1 and CDR2: SGHTA, FQGTGA. With 2 bases removed from V and 4 bases from J, the gap between germline ends came to 9 bases. The CDR3 is made up of 14 amino acids. DNA of the CDR3: TGTGCCAGCAGCTTAGGGCGGGAATACAATGAGCAGTTCTTC. This encodes CASSLGREYNEQFF.

This clone was seen a single time. The V and J genes are TRBV10-2 and TRBJ1-2; possible D gene TRBD1, 5 bases. CDR1 is WSHSY, CDR2 SAAADI, per germline. Trimming shortened V by 4 bases and J by 3 bases, and 9 bases separated the two germline ends. This CDR3 contains 13 residues. The CDR3 sequence: CASSAGGYYGYTF. In nucleotides, the CDR3 is TGCGCCAGCAGTGCGGGGGGGTACTATGGCTACACCTTC.

The rearrangement links TRBV11-2 to TRBJ2-7; no clear D gene. The V gene lost 2 bases and the J gene lost 1 base, with 15 bases spanning the gap. Germline V gene data show CDR1 as SGHAT and CDR2 as FQNNGV. CDR3 length equals 16 residues. CDR3 sequence reads: CASSLRQAATSYEQYF. CDR3 in DNA: TGTGCCAGCAGCTTAAGGCAGGCTGCTACATCCTACGAGCAGTACTTC.

CDR3 nucleotides: TGTGCCAGCAGCCTTAAACCGGGGGCTGGAAACACCATATATTTT. Translating gives CASSLKPGAGNTIYF. The chain is built from TRBV4-2 and TRBJ1-3, with D maybe TRBD1 (5 bases). Trimming left V 4 bases short and J 2 bases short, with 12 bases between. The V gene's germline CDR1 is LGHNA and CDR2 YNFKEQ. The CDR3 contains 15 residues.

The chain links TRBV6-1 to TRBJ1-1; D gene uncertain. V lost 3 bases to trimming and J lost 0 bases, with 5 bases between them. This CDR3 region has 13 residues. CDR1 and CDR2 from the germline V gene are MNHNS and SASEGT. This chain's CDR3 is CASSDSVNTEAFF. Here the CDR3 DNA reads TGTGCCAGCAGTGATAGCGTGAACACTGAAGCTTTCTTT.

This clone was seen a single time. V gene TRBV6-1 combines with J gene TRBJ1-4; the D is unclear. Germline lookup yields CDR1 MNHNS and CDR2 SASEGT. The V end was cut by 0 bases, the J end by 5 bases, with 7 bases between. The CDR3 totals 14 residues. The CDR3 region is CASSEALQNEKLFF. In DNA, the CDR3 is TGTGCCAGCAGTGAAGCGCTACAGAATGAAAAACTGTTTTTT.

This chain joins TRBV24-1 and TRBJ2-2, with D possibly TRBD2 on 6 matching bases. The length of the CDR3 is 14 residues. The V end was cut by 7 bases, the J end by 2 bases, with 10 bases between. Germline-derived CDR1 and CDR2 are KGHDR and SFDVKD. The CDR3 sequence: CATSWDSNTGELFF. The CDR3 region has the DNA TGTGCCACCAGCTGGGACTCAAACACCGGGGAGCTGTTTTTT.